This TCR beta chain was profiled in a study of CD8+ T cells in alopecia areata. Study findings and constraints: Researchers report lesional scalp, most notably alopecia totalis/universalis, outstripped normal scalp in clonality.

Concerning this clone itself: The antigen is undetermined.

Extraction of RNA preceded its reverse transcription into cDNA, which served as the sequencing template. Only in-frame clones appear in the TCRdb table, and some are missing; sequencing was by immunoSEQ multiplex PCR. The sample shows roughly 250,000 clones, 65% to 70% of them seen only once. In germline, CDR1 is GTSNPN, CDR2 SVGIG (reference sequence). The CDR3 runs 16 residues. V lost 7 bases and J 0 bases, leaving 16 bases between the germline ends. The sequence derives from a human donor with alopecia areata. Sequencing used CD4+ T cells sorted from blood, obtained at week 0. The chain joins TRBV30 to TRBJ2-6; D is uncertain. CDR3 sequence: CAYRRVLTSGANVLTF. The CDR3 nucleotides read TGTGCCTATCGCCGGGTTCTTACCTCTGGGGCCAACGTCCTGACTTTC.